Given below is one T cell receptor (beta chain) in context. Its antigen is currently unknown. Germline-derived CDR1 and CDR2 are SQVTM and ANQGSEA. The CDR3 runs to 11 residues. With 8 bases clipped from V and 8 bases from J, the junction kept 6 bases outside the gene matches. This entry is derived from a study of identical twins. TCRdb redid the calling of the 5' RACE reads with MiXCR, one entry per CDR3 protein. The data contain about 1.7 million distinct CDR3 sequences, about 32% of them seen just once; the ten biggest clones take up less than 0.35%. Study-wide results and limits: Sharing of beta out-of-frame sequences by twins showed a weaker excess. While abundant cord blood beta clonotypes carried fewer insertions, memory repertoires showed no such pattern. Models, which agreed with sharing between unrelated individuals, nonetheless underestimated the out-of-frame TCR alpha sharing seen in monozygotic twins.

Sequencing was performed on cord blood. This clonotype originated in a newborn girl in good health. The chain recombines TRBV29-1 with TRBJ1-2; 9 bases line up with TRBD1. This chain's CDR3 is CSIAGTGGYTF. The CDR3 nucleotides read TGCAGCATTGCCGGGACAGGGGGCTACACCTTC.